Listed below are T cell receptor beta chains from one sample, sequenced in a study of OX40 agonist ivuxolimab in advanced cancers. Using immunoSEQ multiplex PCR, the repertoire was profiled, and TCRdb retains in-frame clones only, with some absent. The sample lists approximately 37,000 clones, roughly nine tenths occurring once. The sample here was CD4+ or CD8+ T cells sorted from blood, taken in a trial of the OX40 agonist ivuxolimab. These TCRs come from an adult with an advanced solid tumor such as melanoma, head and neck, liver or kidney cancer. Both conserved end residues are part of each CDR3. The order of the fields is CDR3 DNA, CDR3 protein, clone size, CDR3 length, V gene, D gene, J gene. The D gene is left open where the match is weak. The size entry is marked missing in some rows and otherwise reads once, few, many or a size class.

DNA: TGCGCCAGCAGCTTGGCTTCGGGAAATACCTACGAGCAGTACTTC; CDR3: CASSLASGNTYEQYF; size: .; length: 15; V: TRBV5-1; D: .; J: TRBJ2-7
DNA: TGTGCCAGCAGCCCCACAGGGGACAACCCTTACTTC; CDR3: CASSPTGDNPYF; size: .; length: 12; V: TRBV5-6; D: TRBD1; J: TRBJ2-7
DNA: TGTGCCAGCCGACGCCGGGACATTAATAAGGGCACCATATATTTT; CDR3: CASRRRDINKGTIYF; size: .; length: 15; V: TRBV27; D: .; J: TRBJ1-3
DNA: TGTGCCAGCACCGGTCGACCCTCGAACACTGAAGCTTTCTTT; CDR3: CASTGRPSNTEAFF; size: .; length: 14; V: TRBV27; D: .; J: TRBJ1-1
DNA: TGTGCCAGTAGTCAACCCGGGACAGAAAGCTACGAGCAGTACTTC; CDR3: CASSQPGTESYEQYF; size: .; length: 15; V: TRBV19; D: TRBD1; J: TRBJ2-7
DNA: TGCGCCAGCAGCCAAGATCTCGGAGGTTCTAATGGCTACACCTTC; CDR3: CASSQDLGGSNGYTF; size: .; length: 15; V: TRBV4-1; D: .; J: TRBJ1-2
DNA: TGTGCCAGCAGCCAATCCGTAGCGGGAGTGGGGGAGACCCAGTACTTC; CDR3: CASSQSVAGVGETQYF; size: .; length: 16; V: TRBV14; D: TRBD2; J: TRBJ2-5
DNA: TGCGCCAGCAGCCAAGATGACTATCCGCAGTATTTT; CDR3: CASSQDDYPQYF; size: few; length: 12; V: TRBV4-1; D: .; J: TRBJ2-3
DNA: TGCAGCGTTGAAGAGGCTAGCGAGAACACCGGGGAGCTGTTTTTT; CDR3: CSVEEASENTGELFF; size: .; length: 15; V: TRBV29-1; D: .; J: TRBJ2-2
DNA: TGTGCCAGCAGAACAGGGGGCTCTGGCTACACCTTC; CDR3: CASRTGGSGYTF; size: .; length: 12; V: TRBV7-6; D: TRBD1; J: TRBJ1-2
DNA: TGCAGCGTTCGGACACCGAACACCGGGGAGCTGTTTTTT; CDR3: CSVRTPNTGELFF; size: .; length: 13; V: TRBV29-1; D: .; J: TRBJ2-2
DNA: TGTGCCAGTAGCCTTAGCGGGGGGGACTCCTACGAGCAGTACTTC; CDR3: CASSLSGGDSYEQYF; size: .; length: 15; V: TRBV19; D: TRBD2; J: TRBJ2-7
DNA: TGTGCCAGCAGCTTAAAGGCGGGAGGGAGGAACAATGAGCAGTTCTTC; CDR3: CASSLKAGGRNNEQFF; size: .; length: 16; V: TRBV13; D: TRBD2; J: TRBJ2-1
DNA: TGTGCCAGCAGCTTCGGCGGCGGCTCCTACGAGCAGTACTTC; CDR3: CASSFGGGSYEQYF; size: .; length: 14; V: TRBV11-2; D: .; J: TRBJ2-7
DNA: TGTGCCAGCAGCACCCCCGGGACAGGAATTCTTTACGAGCAGTACTTC; CDR3: CASSTPGTGILYEQYF; size: .; length: 16; V: TRBV11-2; D: TRBD1; J: TRBJ2-7
DNA: TGTGCCAGCAGCGAAGGACAGGCCTACGAGCAGTACTTC; CDR3: CASSEGQAYEQYF; size: .; length: 13; V: TRBV4-2; D: TRBD1; J: TRBJ2-7
DNA: TGCAGTGCTAGGTTTGTAAATGAGCAGTTCTTC; CDR3: CSARFVNEQFF; size: once; length: 11; V: TRBV20-1; D: .; J: TRBJ2-1
DNA: TGTGCCAGCAGCTTAAGCGGTAGGCTGTTTTTT; CDR3: CASSLSGRLFF; size: .; length: 11; V: TRBV7-6; D: .; J: TRBJ1-4
DNA: TGTGCCAGCAGCAAAGGGGGGGTACAGTTGAACACTGAAGCTTTCTTT; CDR3: CASSKGGVQLNTEAFF; size: .; length: 16; V: TRBV21-1; D: .; J: TRBJ1-1
DNA: TGTGCCAGCCAGCGGGGATACGAGCAGTACTTC; CDR3: CASQRGYEQYF; size: .; length: 11; V: TRBV28; D: TRBD2; J: TRBJ2-7
DNA: TGCAGCGTTGAACGACAGGGGGCTACTGAAGCTTTCTTT; CDR3: CSVERQGATEAFF; size: .; length: 13; V: TRBV29-1; D: TRBD1; J: TRBJ1-1
DNA: TGTGCCAGCACCCCTGGGCGGGGGCGGAACTATGGCTACACCTTC; CDR3: CASTPGRGRNYGYTF; size: .; length: 15; V: TRBV6-6; D: .; J: TRBJ1-2
DNA: TGTGCCAGCAGCCCCCGACTAGCGACCTACGAGCAGTACTTC; CDR3: CASSPRLATYEQYF; size: .; length: 14; V: TRBV9; D: TRBD2; J: TRBJ2-7
DNA: TGTGCCAGTAGGCTCGGGACAGGGGGAAATTACAATGAGCAGTTCTTC; CDR3: CASRLGTGGNYNEQFF; size: .; length: 16; V: TRBV19; D: TRBD1; J: TRBJ2-1
DNA: TGTGCCAGCACAGGGGTCTCCCCGGGAGGCTACACCTTC; CDR3: CASTGVSPGGYTF; size: .; length: 13; V: TRBV9; D: .; J: TRBJ1-2
DNA: TGCGCCAGCAGCTTGGTATCGGGACTAGCGGACAATGAGCAGTTCTTC; CDR3: CASSLVSGLADNEQFF; size: .; length: 16; V: TRBV5-1; D: TRBD2; J: TRBJ2-1